This T cell receptor beta chain was found in a study of T cell repertoires in cytomegalovirus infection. Study details: Public TCR beta signatures were indicative of both CMV infection and a matching HLA type.

This clonotype occurred a few times. Its antigen is undetermined. Study-wide results and limits: Cumulative public TCR beta family frequency identified carriers of CMV plus the relevant HLA. Ex vivo responses were dominated by HLA-C-restricted CMV-specific TCR beta clonotypes.

The V and J ends lost 5 bases and 0 bases respectively, with 8 bases between them. The CDR3 runs 13 residues. Per the germline V gene, CDR1 is MNHNS and CDR2 is SASEGT. TCRdb reprocessed the reads via MiXCR and lists one record per CDR3 protein. The sample lists roughly 150,000 distinct CDR3 sequences, about a quarter seen once, with 10% to 11% in the top ten. The chain has TRBV6-1 and TRBJ2-7; D remains ambiguous. The receptor was isolated from a human donor in good health (CMV status not recorded). Some clones in this sample may be carry-over from other donors' samples. The sequenced sample consisted of PBMCs. CDR3 region: CASSRYLSYEQYF. In DNA form, the CDR3 reads TGTGCCAGCAGTCGGTACCTCTCCTACGAGCAGTACTTC.